A single sample is the source of the 17 T cell receptor beta chains below, sequenced in a study of blood T cell repertoires in COVID-19 (dated by TCRdb to the early 2020s). Libraries were prepared through the immunoSEQ multiplex PCR assay. Entries here come from immuneACCESS through TCRdb and include only in-frame sequences with V and J called. Some clones fail to appear in such tables; in the studies checked, an unresolved V gene covers under half of the shortfall, and the cause of the remainder is unknown. The sample yields more than 300,000 clones; 87% were counted once. The ten most abundant clones make up 5.5% to 7% of the sample. The sequencing sample was made of PBMCs or T cells enriched from blood (not recorded which). Source of these receptors: a woman aged 25-40 years who had recovered from COVID-19.

The rearrangement joins TRBV2 to TRBJ1-5; D is perhaps TRBD1 (6 bases). Germline CDR1 and CDR2: SNHLY and FYNNEI. The CDR3 consists of 14 residues. Trimming took 5 bases from V and 2 from J, leaving 10 bases between them. The CDR3 loop is CASSYRVGNQPQHF. The CDR3 DNA sequence: TGTGCCAGCAGTTACAGGGTTGGCAATCAGCCCCAGCATTTT.

In its sample, this clone was seen a few times. This chain uses TRBV2 with TRBJ1-5; 7 bases align to TRBD1. Germline CDR1 SNHLY, CDR2 FYNNEI. The CDR3 sequence is 14 residues long. The V and J ends lost 7 bases and 4 bases, in that order; junction bases with no gene match: 7. CDR3 coding DNA: TGTGCCAGCACATGGGACAGAAAAAATCAGCCCCAGCATTTT. Amino acid sequence: CASTWDRKNQPQHF.

The V gene is TRBV6-2 or TRBV6-3, the J gene TRBJ2-1; TRBD2 agrees at 12 bases. CDR1 is MNHEY and CDR2 is SVGEGT in the germline V gene. The V and J ends lost 4 bases and 10 bases, in that order; junction bases with no gene match: 8. This CDR3 has 15 residues. The CDR3 region is CASSSLAGGLLEQFF. In DNA form, the CDR3 reads TGTGCCAGCAGTTCTCTAGCGGGGGGGCTTTTAGAGCAGTTCTTC.

The chain recombines TRBV15 with TRBJ1-5; D is uncertain. This CDR3 is 13 amino acids long. CDR1 and CDR2 (germline): LNHNV, YYDKDF (reference sequence). V was shortened by 0 bases and J by 10 bases, with 10 bases between the two germline ends. CDR3: CATSRDRSAPQHF. The CDR3 nucleotides are TGTGCCACCAGCAGAGATCGGTCCGCTCCCCAGCATTTT.

The V call is TRBV7-9, the J call TRBJ1-2, with D possibly being TRBD1 (5 bases). The CDR3 runs to 12 residues. Trimming removed 5 bases from V and 7 bases from J, with 11 bases in between. Germline V gene lookup returns CDR1 SEHNR and CDR2 FQNEAQ (reference sequence). The CDR3 is CASSGRVPGYTF. DNA for the CDR3: TGTGCCAGCAGCGGCAGGGTTCCTGGCTACACCTTC. Complete variable domain (other parts from reference TRBV7-9 and TRBJ1-2): DTGVSQNPRHKITKRGQNVTFRCDPISEHNRLYWYRQTLGQGPEFLTYFQNEAQLEKSRLLSDRFSAERPKGSFSTLEIQRTEQGDSAMYLCASSGRVPGYTFGSGTRLTVV.

The chain employs TRBV19 and TRBJ1-5; possible D gene TRBD1, 5 bases. The CDR3 runs to 15 residues. V lost 3 bases, J lost 2 bases, and 11 bases lay in between. The germline CDR1 and CDR2 sequences are LNHDA and SQIVND (reference sequence). CDR3 bases: TGTGCCAGTAGTATCTTAGGGGTGGGCAATCAGCCCCAGCATTTT. Its translation is CASSILGVGNQPQHF.

The V and J genes are TRBV7-2 and TRBJ2-1; tentative D call: TRBD2 (6 bases). Germline values: CDR1 SGHTA, CDR2 FQGNSA. This CDR3 spans 16 amino acids. Trimming removed 5 bases from V and 12 bases from J, with 26 bases in between. Here the CDR3 reads CASSLNPRGRQWGQFF. The CDR3 coding sequence is TGTGCCAGCAGCCTTAATCCGCGGGGACGCCAATGGGGGCAGTTCTTC.

This rearrangement joins TRBV4-1 to TRBJ2-7; 7 positions agree with TRBD2. The germline V gene encodes CDR1 MGHRA and CDR2 YSYEKL. The CDR3 has 14 amino acids. The trim removed 5 bases at V and 2 bases at J, leaving 6 bases unmatched. The CDR3 is CASSESGVTYEQYF. In DNA form, the CDR3 reads TGCGCCAGCAGCGAGAGCGGGGTTACCTACGAGCAGTACTTC.

The chain combines TRBV19 with TRBJ2-3; unclear D gene. CDR1 and CDR2 from the germline V gene are LNHDA and SQIVND (reference sequence). The CDR3 has 15 amino acids. V lost 4 bases and J lost 5, with 16 bases in between. The CDR3 loop is CASSTPTDPGDTQYF. The CDR3, as DNA: TGTGCCAGTAGTACCCCTACCGACCCAGGAGATACGCAGTATTTT.

The V and J genes are TRBV13 and TRBJ2-3, with 7 bases fitting TRBD1. The CDR3 runs to 16 residues. V lost 4 bases to trimming and J lost 1 base; unmatched junction nucleotides: 8. Germline CDR1 is PRHDT and CDR2 is FYEKMQ (reference sequence). As DNA, the CDR3 is TGTGCCAGCAGCTCACGACAGGGTGAGGGCACAGATACGCAGTATTTT. Its translation is CASSSRQGEGTDTQYF. The entire variable domain, with the rest obtained from reference TRBV13 and TRBJ2-3, is as follows: AAGVIQSPRHLIKEKRETATLKCYPIPRHDTVYWYQQGPGQDPQFLISFYEKMQSDKGSIPDRFSAQQFSDYHSELNMSSLELGDSALYFCASSSRQGEGTDTQYFGPGTRLTVL.

This chain uses TRBV5-4 with TRBJ1-2; 7 bases align to TRBD1. The CDR3 runs 13 residues. Unmatched junction bases numbered 8, after V lost 4 bases and J lost 8 bases. CDR1 is SGHNT, CDR2 YYREEE, per germline (reference sequence). The CDR3 is CASSPPTGVGYTF. CDR3 in DNA: TGTGCCAGCAGCCCTCCAACAGGGGTCGGCTACACCTTC. The full variable domain, completed using reference TRBV5-4 and TRBJ1-2, is ETGVTQSPTHLIKTRGQQVTLRCSSQSGHNTVSWYQQALGQGPQFIFQYYREEENGRGNFPPRFSGLQFPNYSSELNVNALELDDSALYLCASSPPTGVGYTFGSGTRLTVV.

The rearrangement joins TRBV19 to TRBJ1-2; D not certain. Trimming took off 5 bases at V and 7 bases at J, with 11 bases between the two ends. The CDR3 is made up of 12 amino acids. Germline V gives CDR1 LNHDA, CDR2 SQIVND (reference sequence). The CDR3 bases are TGTGCCAGTAGTGGGGAGTTTTCTGGCTACACCTTC. Protein product: CASSGEFSGYTF.

The chain joins TRBV19 to TRBJ1-2; tentatively, D is TRBD1 (5 bases). The CDR3 spans 16 residues. Trimming took 2 bases from V and 6 from J, leaving 19 bases between them. Per germline, CDR1 LNHDA and CDR2 SQIVND (reference sequence). CDR3 DNA sequence: TGTGCCAGTAGTATAACCCAGTGGGGCCTCCTCGATGGCTACACCTTC. Amino acids: CASSITQWGLLDGYTF.

J is TRBJ1-5 and V is TRBV19, with 7 bases identical to TRBD1. J lost 0 bases, V lost 6 bases, and 8 bases had no gene match. CDR3 length: 16 amino acids. Germline V gene data show CDR1 as LNHDA and CDR2 as SQIVND (reference sequence). The CDR3 spells CASSDPGQYSNQPQHF. Here the CDR3 DNA reads TGTGCCAGTAGCGACCCGGGACAGTATAGCAATCAGCCCCAGCATTTT.

On this clone itself: This specimen includes other DNA sequences encoding the same CDR3. The chain uses TRBV12-3 or TRBV12-4 and TRBJ1-5, with D perhaps matching TRBD1 (5 bases). The CDR3 spans 13 residues. V was cut by 3 bases and J by 4 bases, with 7 bases left in between. The CDR3 region has the DNA TGTGCCAGCAGTTTCGGGGGTAATCAGCCCCAGCATTTT. Its translation: CASSFGGNQPQHF.

The V gene is TRBV5-8, the J gene TRBJ2-3, with D possibly matching TRBD1 (6 bases). CDR1 SGHTS and CDR2 YDEGEE come from the germline V gene. CDR3 length: 15 residues. V lost 6 bases, J lost 1 base, and 15 bases lay in between. The CDR3 protein is CASTSWAGGTDTQYF. The CDR3 DNA reads TGTGCCAGCACCTCCTGGGCAGGGGGCACAGATACGCAGTATTTT.

The CDR3 region is CASSRTTGETEAFF. DNA for the CDR3: TGTGCCAGCAGTCGGACGACAGGGGAAACTGAAGCTTTCTTT. The genes are TRBV6-5 and TRBJ1-1; 8 nucleotides match TRBD1. CDR1 is MNHEY and CDR2 is SVGAGI in the germline V gene. With 5 bases clipped from V and 5 bases from J, the junction kept 7 bases outside the gene matches. The CDR3 spans 14 residues.